This T cell receptor (beta chain) was found in a study of OX40 agonist ivuxolimab in advanced cancers. Produced via immunoSEQ multiplex PCR; TCRdb's table is partial and in-frame only. Counted here are over 35,000 clones, about 89% occurring once; the ten biggest clones make up 0.45% to 0.7%. With 4 bases removed from V and 5 bases from J, the gap between germline ends came to 13 bases. The CDR3 is 14 residues long. Germline V CDR1 and CDR2: SGHAT, FQDESV (reference sequence). The table lists this clone with a few counts. This sequence was found in an adult with an advanced solid tumor such as melanoma, head and neck, liver or kidney cancer. Here the sequenced sample was CD4+ or CD8+ T cells sorted from blood, taken in a trial of the OX40 agonist ivuxolimab. The chain uses TRBV11-1 and TRBJ2-3; D gene ambiguous. The CDR3 loop is CASSSSASGDTQYF. The CDR3 DNA follows: TGTGCCAGCAGCTCTTCCGCCTCCGGAGATACGCAGTATTTT.